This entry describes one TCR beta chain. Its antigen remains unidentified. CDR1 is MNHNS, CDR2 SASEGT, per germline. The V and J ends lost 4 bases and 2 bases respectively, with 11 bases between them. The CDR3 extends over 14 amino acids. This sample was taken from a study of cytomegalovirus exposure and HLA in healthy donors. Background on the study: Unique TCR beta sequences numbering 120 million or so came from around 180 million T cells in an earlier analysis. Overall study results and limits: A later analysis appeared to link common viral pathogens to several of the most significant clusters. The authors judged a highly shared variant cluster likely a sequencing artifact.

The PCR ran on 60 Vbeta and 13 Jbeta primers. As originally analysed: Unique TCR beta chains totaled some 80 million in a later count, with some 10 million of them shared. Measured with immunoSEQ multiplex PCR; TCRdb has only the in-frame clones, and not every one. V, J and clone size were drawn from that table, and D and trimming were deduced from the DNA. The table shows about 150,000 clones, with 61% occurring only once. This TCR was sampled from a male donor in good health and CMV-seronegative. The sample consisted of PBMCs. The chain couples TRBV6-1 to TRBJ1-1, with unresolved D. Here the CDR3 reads CASSALMTNTEAFF. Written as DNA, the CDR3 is TGTGCCAGCAGTGCCCTGATGACAAACACTGAAGCTTTCTTT.